Listed below are T cell receptor beta chains from one sample, sequenced in a study of blood T cells in healthy people across ages. TCRdb re-called the 5' RACE reads through MiXCR, storing one row per CDR3 protein. The sample yields roughly 2 million distinct CDR3 sequences, 49% seen once. The sample was blood. These receptors originate from a woman aged 40 to 50 in good health. Each CDR3 is given with its conserved first and last residue. Each record gives: D gene, V gene, clone size, J gene, CDR3 DNA, CDR3 protein. A D gene is named only where the DNA matches it firmly. Not every row has a clone size; where given, it reads once, few, many or a size class.

>TRBD1|TRBV6-5|-|TRBJ1-4
TGTGCCAGCAGTTACGCAGGGGGGCAGGAAAAACTGTTTTTT
CASSYAGGQEKLFF
>TRBD2|TRBV5-4|-|TRBJ2-1
TGTGCTAGCAGCATCCAGGGCTTGGTGTCGACGGGGGGGTCTGGTGAGCAGTTCTTC
CASSIQGLVSTGGSGEQFF
>-|TRBV4-1|-|TRBJ2-5
TGCGCCAGCAGCCAAGTAATTTTAGGGCTGGGCAACCAAGAGACCCAGTACTTC
CASSQVILGLGNQETQYF
>-|TRBV27|-|TRBJ1-5
TGTGCCAGCAGTTTTGGGCCAGGAGGCAATCAGCCCCAGCATTTT
CASSFGPGGNQPQHF
>-|TRBV10-3|few|TRBJ2-7
TGTGCCATCAGTGTCAGGGAGTCCTCCTACGAGCAGTACTTC
CAISVRESSYEQYF
>-|TRBV25-1|-|TRBJ1-1
TGTGCCAGCAGTGAGAGGACAGAAGCTTTCTTT
CASSERTEAFF
>-|TRBV29-1|-|TRBJ2-1
TGCAGCGTTGCCGTGTCCAATGAGCAGTTCTTC
CSVAVSNEQFF
>-|TRBV29-1|few|TRBJ1-2
TGCAGCGTTGAAGCGTCCCGAAACTATGGCTACACCTTC
CSVEASRNYGYTF
>-|TRBV20-1|-|TRBJ2-7
TGCAGTGCTAGAGCTCTGTCCATGGGTCGCGAGCAGTACTTC
CSARALSMGREQYF
>TRBD1|TRBV4-1|-|TRBJ2-7
TGCGCCAGCAGCCCCATGGGACAGATACCCTACGAGCAGTACTTC
CASSPMGQIPYEQYF
>TRBD1|TRBV5-1|-|TRBJ2-6
TGCGCCAGCAGATCACAGGGGGCATCCTCTGGGGCCAACGTCCTGACTTTC
CASRSQGASSGANVLTF
>-|TRBV5-1|few|TRBJ2-5
TGCGCCAGCAGCTTTGTTACCCAAGAGACCCAGTACTTC
CASSFVTQETQYF
>-|TRBV28|many|TRBJ2-7
TGTGCCAGCAGTTCGACAGGTTTCGAGCAGTACTTC
CASSSTGFEQYF
>TRBD1|TRBV25-1|few|TRBJ1-2
TGTGCCAGCAGTGAGACAGGGGGCTTGGCGTATGGCTACACCTTC
CASSETGGLAYGYTF
>-|TRBV5-1|-|TRBJ2-1
TGCGCCAGCAGCTTGGGGGCTGGCGAGACCCAGTTCTTC
CASSLGAGETQFF
>-|TRBV10-3|-|TRBJ1-1
TGTGCCATCAGTGAGCAGGCAGGCATGAACACTGAAGCTTTCTTT
CAISEQAGMNTEAFF
>TRBD1|TRBV9|-|TRBJ2-3
TGTGCCAGCAGCGTGAGTTCCCGGACAGGAACTAGCACAGATACGCAGTATTTT
CASSVSSRTGTSTDTQYF
>-|TRBV6-6|-|TRBJ1-4
TGTGCCAGCACTAAGGGAAAAGATGAAAAACTGTTTTTT
CASTKGKDEKLFF
>TRBD1|TRBV2|-|TRBJ2-4
TGTGCCAGCAGTGTCCAGGGGGCTTCGATCGGGGACATTCAGTACTTC
CASSVQGASIGDIQYF
>-|TRBV6-2/TRBV6-3|few|TRBJ1-2
TGTGCCAGCAGTCGCCCCGGGACCTCTAACTATGGCTACACCTTC
CASSRPGTSNYGYTF